This TCR beta chain emerged from a study of technical replicates of blood from a few donors. Generated by immunoSEQ multiplex PCR, the TCRdb table keeps only in-frame clones and is missing some. The sample holds tens of thousands of clones, roughly 93% seen once. The sequence was collected from a human donor in good health. Sequenced: T cells isolated from PBMCs.

Here the CDR3 reads CASSDIAATYNEQFF. In DNA, the CDR3 is TGCGCCAGCAGTGATATCGCGGCAACCTACAATGAGCAGTTCTTC. The rearrangement links TRBV10-1 to TRBJ2-1; D not certain. Per germline, CDR1 WNHNN and CDR2 SYGVQD (reference sequence). The CDR3 consists of 15 residues. The V and J ends lost 3 bases and 2 bases respectively, with 11 bases between them.